These 8 T cell receptor beta chains were all obtained from the same sample, sequenced in a study of T cell repertoires in cytomegalovirus infection (dated by TCRdb to about 2019). The sequencer was an Illumina HiSeq 1500. TCRdb took the public reads, trimmed them with fastp at Q25, ran MiXCR for clone calling and kept in-frame beta chains. Each CDR3 protein gets just one entry, which takes the most common genes and DNA from the rows behind it. The sample table lists a few hundred thousand distinct CDR3 sequences, roughly 9.5% of them with a count of one. 3.5% to 4.5% of the sample lies in the top ten. The sample comprised PBMCs. The receptors derive from a human donor in good health (CMV status not recorded). Some clones in this sample may be carry-over from other donors' samples.

This clonotype turned up a few times. J is TRBJ2-5 and V is TRBV28; 7 bases align to TRBD2. Germline V gene lookup returns CDR1 MDHEN and CDR2 SYDVKM. The trim removed 5 bases at V and 2 bases at J, leaving 8 bases unmatched. The CDR3 sequence is 15 residues long. DNA of the CDR3: TGTGCCAGCAGTGGGCTAGCGGACCCTCAAGAGACCCAGTACTTC. Translating it yields CASSGLADPQETQYF.

The V call is TRBV6-6, the J call TRBJ2-7, with 10 positions matching TRBD2. The CDR3 covers 16 residues. The V gene's germline CDR1 is MNHNY and CDR2 SVGAGI (reference sequence). V lost 2 bases to trimming and J lost 5 bases; unmatched junction nucleotides: 9. In nucleotides, the CDR3 is TGTGCCAGCAGTTACCAGTCTAGCGGGAGAGTCCACGAGCAGTACTTC. Protein product: CASSYQSSGRVHEQYF.

This chain links TRBV28 with TRBJ1-2; TRBD1 agrees at 8 bases. CDR3 length: 14 amino acids. The J segment lost 7 bases and the V segment lost 5 bases, leaving 9 bases of the junction unmatched. Germline values: CDR1 MDHEN, CDR2 SYDVKM. CDR3 nucleotide sequence: TGTGCCAGCAGTCCCCAAACAGGGGGAAGTGGCTACACCTTC. As protein: CASSPQTGGSGYTF.

This clonotype came up a few times. This chain uses TRBV29-1 with TRBJ1-3; D is unclear. This CDR3 is 11 amino acids long. CDR1 is SQVTM and CDR2 is ANQGSEA in the germline V gene. Trimming removed 4 bases from V and 1 base from J, with 2 bases in between. The CDR3 protein is CSVVSGNTIYF. CDR3 in DNA: TGCAGCGTTGTATCTGGAAACACCATATATTTT.

This clonotype was seen repeatedly, ten times or more. The chain has TRBV28 and TRBJ2-3; D not resolved. This CDR3 contains 15 residues. V was shortened by 3 bases and J by 2 bases, with 12 bases between the two germline ends. Per germline, CDR1 MDHEN and CDR2 SYDVKM. The CDR3 bases are TGTGCCAGCAGTTTCAAGCTCCTTCTCACAGATACGCAGTATTTT. As protein: CASSFKLLLTDTQYF.

The CDR3 region is CASKGANYEQYF. The CDR3 DNA sequence: TGTGCCAGCAAGGGGGCGAACTACGAGCAGTACTTC. The chain combines TRBV11-2 with TRBJ2-7, with 7 bases lining up with TRBD1. The CDR3 is made up of 12 amino acids. Germline V gene lookup returns CDR1 SGHAT and CDR2 FQNNGV. V dropped 7 bases and J dropped 3; count of bases not matched to a gene: 3.

This clonotype was picked up many times. The J gene is TRBJ1-5, the V gene TRBV19; 8 nucleotides agree with TRBD1. In germline, CDR1 is LNHDA, CDR2 SQIVND (reference sequence). The CDR3 has 13 amino acids. V shed 10 bases, J shed 5 bases, and the junction held 7 bases outside the gene matches. CDR3 region: CATEDRAYQPQHF. CDR3 coding DNA: TGTGCCACCGAGGACAGGGCCTATCAGCCCCAGCATTTT.

There are many counts of this clonotype. Here the CDR3 DNA reads TGTGCCAGCAGCCGTCCGCCGGGGTACGAGCAGTACTTC. Its protein is CASSRPPGYEQYF. This rearrangement joins TRBV7-2 to TRBJ2-7; D might be TRBD2 (5 bases). Germline V lookup: CDR1 SGHTA, CDR2 FQGNSA. The CDR3 runs to 13 residues. V was trimmed by 5 bases and J by 4 bases, leaving 12 bases between them.